This TCR beta chain was recorded in a study of cytomegalovirus exposure and HLA in healthy donors. The overall study: Both the 120 or so validation repertoires and the 500 to 700 first-cohort repertoires used the same platform, as reported by a later analysis.

For this clone: Its matching antigen is unknown.

The assay was immunoSEQ multiplex PCR, and TCRdb's table has in-frame clones only and misses some. This table holds about 110,000 clones, about nine tenths found once. Germline loops: CDR1 MNHEY, CDR2 SMNVEV (reference sequence). The V and J ends lost 6 bases and 8 bases, in that order; junction bases with no gene match: 10. The CDR3 is 15 residues long. Study-wide results and caveats: Under in vitro conditions, three CMV-associated chains were confirmed as specific for CMV antigens. Most observed TCR sequences were rare, whereas some public TCRs were detected in many donors. The tendency of first-cohort TCR clusters to co-occur in the 120 or so validation repertoires was the finding of a later analysis.

The sequence was obtained from a woman between 18 and 29 years old in good health and CMV-seropositive. This chain joins TRBV27 and TRBJ2-1; 10 bases agree with TRBD2. The sequenced sample consisted of PBMCs. The CDR3 nucleotides are TGTGCCAGCAGCCCGAGCGGGGGGGCCGGTTATGAGCAGTTCTTC. Encoded protein: CASSPSGGAGYEQFF.